This TCR beta chain emerged from a study of T-cell memory formation after mild COVID-19. This clonotype was seen repeatedly, ten times or more. Its antigen is not identified. Trimming removed 3 bases from V and 3 bases from J; junction bases left unmatched: 3. The germline V gene has CDR1 SGHTA and CDR2 FQGNSA. The CDR3 has 14 amino acids. TCRdb re-called the 5' RACE reads with MiXCR, one entry per CDR3 protein. The table has roughly 380,000 distinct CDR3 sequences, 28% seen once. Points from the study as a whole: Pre-infection memory showed some responding clones, and this suggested that cross-reactive memory joined.

Sample: PBMCs or a T cell subset sorted from them (not recorded which). This sequence joins TRBV7-2 and TRBJ2-3; 7 positions agree with TRBD1. This receptor was obtained from an adult woman who had mild COVID-19 (a few samples of this study predate the infection). Cell type and time point are not known. Written as DNA, the CDR3 is TGTGCCAGCAGCTTGGGACAGATAACAGATACGCAGTATTTT. It specifies CASSLGQITDTQYF.